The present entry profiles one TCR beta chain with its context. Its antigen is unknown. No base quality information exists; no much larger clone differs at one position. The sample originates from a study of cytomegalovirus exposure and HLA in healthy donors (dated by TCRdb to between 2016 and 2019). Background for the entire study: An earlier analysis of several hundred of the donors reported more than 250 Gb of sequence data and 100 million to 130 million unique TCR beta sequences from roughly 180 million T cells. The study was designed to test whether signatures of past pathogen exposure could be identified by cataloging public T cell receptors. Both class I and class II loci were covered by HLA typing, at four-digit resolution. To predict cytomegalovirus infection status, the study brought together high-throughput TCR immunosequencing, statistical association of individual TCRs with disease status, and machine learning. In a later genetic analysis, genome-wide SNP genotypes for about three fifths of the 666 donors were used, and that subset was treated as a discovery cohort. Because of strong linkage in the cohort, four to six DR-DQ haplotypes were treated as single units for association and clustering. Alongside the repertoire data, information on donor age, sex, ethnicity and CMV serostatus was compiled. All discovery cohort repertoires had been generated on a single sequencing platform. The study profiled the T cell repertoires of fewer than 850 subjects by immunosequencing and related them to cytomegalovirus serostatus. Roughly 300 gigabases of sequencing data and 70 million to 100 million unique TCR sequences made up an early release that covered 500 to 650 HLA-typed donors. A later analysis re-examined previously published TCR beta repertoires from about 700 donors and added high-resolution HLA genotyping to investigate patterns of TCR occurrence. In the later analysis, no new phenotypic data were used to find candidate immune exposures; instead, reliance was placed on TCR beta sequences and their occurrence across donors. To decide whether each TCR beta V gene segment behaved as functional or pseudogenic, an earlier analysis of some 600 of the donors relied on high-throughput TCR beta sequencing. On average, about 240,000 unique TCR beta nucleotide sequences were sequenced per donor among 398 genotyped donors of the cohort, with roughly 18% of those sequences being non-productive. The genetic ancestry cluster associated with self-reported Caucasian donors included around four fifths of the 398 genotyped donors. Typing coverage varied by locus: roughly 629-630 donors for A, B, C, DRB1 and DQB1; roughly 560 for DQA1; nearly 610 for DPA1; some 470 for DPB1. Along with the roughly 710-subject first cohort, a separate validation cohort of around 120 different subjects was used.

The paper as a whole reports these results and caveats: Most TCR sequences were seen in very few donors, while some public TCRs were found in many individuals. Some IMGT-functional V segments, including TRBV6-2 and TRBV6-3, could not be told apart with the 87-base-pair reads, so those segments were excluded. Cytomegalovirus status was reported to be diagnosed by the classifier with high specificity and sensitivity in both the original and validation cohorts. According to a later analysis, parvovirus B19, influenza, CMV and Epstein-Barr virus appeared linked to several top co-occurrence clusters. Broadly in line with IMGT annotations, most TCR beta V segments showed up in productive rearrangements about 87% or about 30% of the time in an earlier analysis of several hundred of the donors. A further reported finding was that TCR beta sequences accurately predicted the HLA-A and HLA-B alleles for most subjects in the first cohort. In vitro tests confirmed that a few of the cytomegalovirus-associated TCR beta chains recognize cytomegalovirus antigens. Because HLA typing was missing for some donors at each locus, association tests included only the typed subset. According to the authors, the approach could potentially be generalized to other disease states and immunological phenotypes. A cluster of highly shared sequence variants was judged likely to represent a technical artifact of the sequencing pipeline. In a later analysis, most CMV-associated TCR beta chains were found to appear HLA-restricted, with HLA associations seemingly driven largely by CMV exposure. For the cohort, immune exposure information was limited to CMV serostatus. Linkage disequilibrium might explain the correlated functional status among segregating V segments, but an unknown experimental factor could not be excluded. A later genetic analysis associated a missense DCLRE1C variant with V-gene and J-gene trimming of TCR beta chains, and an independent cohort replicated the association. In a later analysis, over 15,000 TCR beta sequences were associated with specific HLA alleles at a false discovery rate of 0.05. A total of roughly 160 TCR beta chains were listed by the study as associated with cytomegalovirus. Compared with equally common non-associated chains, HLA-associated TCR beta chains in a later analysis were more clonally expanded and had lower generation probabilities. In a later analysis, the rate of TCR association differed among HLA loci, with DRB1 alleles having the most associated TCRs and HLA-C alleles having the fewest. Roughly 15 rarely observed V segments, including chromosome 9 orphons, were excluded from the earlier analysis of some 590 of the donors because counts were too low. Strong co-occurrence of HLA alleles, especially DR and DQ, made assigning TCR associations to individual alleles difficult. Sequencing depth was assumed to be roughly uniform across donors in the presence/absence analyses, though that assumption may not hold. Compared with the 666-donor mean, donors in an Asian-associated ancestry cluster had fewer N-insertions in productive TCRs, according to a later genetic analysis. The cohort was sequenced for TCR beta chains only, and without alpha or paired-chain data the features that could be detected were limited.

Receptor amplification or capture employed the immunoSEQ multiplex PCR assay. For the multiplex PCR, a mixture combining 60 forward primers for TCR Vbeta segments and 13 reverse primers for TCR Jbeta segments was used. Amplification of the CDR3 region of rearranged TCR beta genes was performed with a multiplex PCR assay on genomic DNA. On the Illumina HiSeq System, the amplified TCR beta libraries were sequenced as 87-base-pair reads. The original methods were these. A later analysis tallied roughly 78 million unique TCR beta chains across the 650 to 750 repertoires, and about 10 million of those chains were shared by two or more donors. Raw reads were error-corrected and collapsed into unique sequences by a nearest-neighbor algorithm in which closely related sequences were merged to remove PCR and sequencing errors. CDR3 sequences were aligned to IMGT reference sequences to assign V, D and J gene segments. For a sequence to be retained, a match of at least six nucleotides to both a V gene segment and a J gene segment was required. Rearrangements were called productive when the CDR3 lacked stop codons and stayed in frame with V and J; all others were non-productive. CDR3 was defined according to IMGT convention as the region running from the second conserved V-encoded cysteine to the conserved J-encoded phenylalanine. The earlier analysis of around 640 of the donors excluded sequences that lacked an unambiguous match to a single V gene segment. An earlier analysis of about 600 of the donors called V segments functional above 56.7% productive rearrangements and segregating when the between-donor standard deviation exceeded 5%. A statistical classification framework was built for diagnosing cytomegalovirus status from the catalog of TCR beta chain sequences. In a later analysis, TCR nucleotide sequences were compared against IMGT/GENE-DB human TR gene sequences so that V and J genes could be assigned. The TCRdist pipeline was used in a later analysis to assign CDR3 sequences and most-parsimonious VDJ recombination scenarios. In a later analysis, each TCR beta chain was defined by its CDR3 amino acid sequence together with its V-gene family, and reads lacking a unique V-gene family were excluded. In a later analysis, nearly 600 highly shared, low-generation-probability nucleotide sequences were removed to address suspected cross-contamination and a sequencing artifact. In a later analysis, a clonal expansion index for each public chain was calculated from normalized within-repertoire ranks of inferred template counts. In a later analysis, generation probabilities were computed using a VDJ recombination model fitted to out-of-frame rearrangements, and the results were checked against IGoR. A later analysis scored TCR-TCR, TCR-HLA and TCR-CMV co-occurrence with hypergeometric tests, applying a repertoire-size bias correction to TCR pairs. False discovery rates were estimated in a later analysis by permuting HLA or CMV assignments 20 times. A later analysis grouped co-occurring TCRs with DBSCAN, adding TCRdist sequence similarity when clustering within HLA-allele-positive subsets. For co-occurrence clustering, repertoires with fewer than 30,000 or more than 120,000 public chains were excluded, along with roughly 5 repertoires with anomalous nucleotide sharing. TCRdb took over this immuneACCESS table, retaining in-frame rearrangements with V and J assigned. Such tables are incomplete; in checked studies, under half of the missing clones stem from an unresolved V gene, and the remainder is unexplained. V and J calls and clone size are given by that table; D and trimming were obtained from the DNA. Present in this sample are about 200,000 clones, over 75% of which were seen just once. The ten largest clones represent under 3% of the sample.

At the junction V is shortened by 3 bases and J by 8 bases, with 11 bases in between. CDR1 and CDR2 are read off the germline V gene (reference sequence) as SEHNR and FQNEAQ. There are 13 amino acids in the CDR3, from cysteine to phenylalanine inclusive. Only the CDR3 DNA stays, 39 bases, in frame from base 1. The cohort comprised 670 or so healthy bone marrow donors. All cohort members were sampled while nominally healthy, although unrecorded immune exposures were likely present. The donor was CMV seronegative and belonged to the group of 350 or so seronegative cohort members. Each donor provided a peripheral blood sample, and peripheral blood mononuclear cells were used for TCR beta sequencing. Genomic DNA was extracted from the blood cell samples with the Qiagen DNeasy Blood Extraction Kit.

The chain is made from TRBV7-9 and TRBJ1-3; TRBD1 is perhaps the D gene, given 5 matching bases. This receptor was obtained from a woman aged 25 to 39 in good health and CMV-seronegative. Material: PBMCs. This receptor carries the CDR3 CASSFGGSDTIYF. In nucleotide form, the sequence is TGTGCCAGCAGCTTTGGGGGGTCAGACACCATATATTTT.